This is a list of T cell receptor beta chains from one sample in a study of cytomegalovirus exposure and HLA in healthy donors. Profiled with immunoSEQ multiplex PCR; TCRdb holds only in-frame clones, not every one. The data hold just over 200,000 clones, with 70% observed a single time. The sequenced sample consisted of PBMCs. The receptors derive from a man in his forties in good health and CMV-seropositive. Both conserved end residues are part of each CDR3. A D gene is named only where the DNA matches it firmly. Expanded clones get a size class; other rows say once, few or many, or leave the size out.

>NA|TRBJ2-7|TRBV15|TRBD2
CATSRGLDHEQYF
TGTGCCACCAGCCGAGGACTAGACCACGAGCAGTACTTC
>NA|TRBJ2-7|TRBV19|TRBD1
CASSFKTGGYEQYF
TGTGCCAGTAGTTTTAAGACAGGGGGCTACGAGCAGTACTTC
>NA|TRBJ2-1|TRBV7-2|TRBD2
CASTLGSGVNNEQFF
TGTGCCAGCACCTTGGGTAGCGGGGTCAACAATGAGCAGTTCTTC
>NA|TRBJ1-2|TRBV6-5|NA
CASSIQGWDYGYTF
TGTGCCAGCAGTATACAGGGTTGGGACTATGGCTACACCTTC
>many|TRBJ1-3|TRBV6-1|TRBD1
CASRQGANTIYF
TGTGCCAGTAGACAGGGGGCTAACACCATATATTTT
>NA|TRBJ1-2|TRBV5-8|NA
CASRLDFPSYGYTF
TGTGCCAGCAGATTGGACTTTCCGAGCTATGGCTACACCTTC
>NA|TRBJ2-7|TRBV6-6|TRBD2
CASSYQLAGVGNEQYF
TGTGCTAGCAGTTACCAACTAGCGGGGGTAGGGAACGAGCAGTACTTC
>NA|TRBJ2-5|TRBV5-1|NA
CASSLGGVTEETQYF
TGCGCCAGCAGCTTGGGAGGCGTGACGGAAGAGACCCAGTACTTC
>NA|TRBJ2-1|TRBV6-1|NA
CASSGTWGDLYNEQFF
TGTGCCAGCAGTGGAACCTGGGGGGATTTATACAATGAGCAGTTCTTC
>NA|TRBJ2-1|TRBV5-6|NA
CASSSRDKQFF
TGTGCCAGCAGTTCCCGGGACAAGCAGTTCTTC
>NA|TRBJ1-6|TRBV23-1|TRBD1
CASSQSKGALSPLHF
TGCGCCAGCAGTCAATCCAAGGGGGCGCTTTCACCCCTCCACTTT
>NA|TRBJ1-3|TRBV7-2|TRBD1
CASSTKTGNGNTIYF
TGTGCCAGCAGCACGAAGACAGGGAACGGAAACACCATATATTTT
>NA|TRBJ2-3|TRBV7-9|TRBD2
CASSLAGTSGTDTQYF
TGTGCCAGCAGCTTAGCCGGGACTAGCGGGACAGATACGCAGTATTTT
>NA|TRBJ1-2|TRBV7-9|NA
CASSLGEGGYTF
TGTGCCAGCAGCTTGGGGGAGGGTGGCTACACCTTC
>NA|TRBJ2-3|TRBV13|TRBD2
CASSSIAGGRDTQYF
TGTGCCAGCAGCTCCATAGCGGGGGGGCGAGATACGCAGTATTTT
>NA|TRBJ1-4|TRBV2|NA
CASSGSRGTNEKLFF
TGTGCCAGCAGCGGGAGTCGGGGGACTAATGAAAAACTGTTTTTT
>NA|TRBJ1-4|TRBV28|NA
CASTWGADEKLFF
TGTGCCAGCACTTGGGGAGCGGATGAAAAACTGTTTTTT
>few|TRBJ2-2|TRBV6-1|NA
CASRPDNGNTGELFF
TGTGCCAGCAGACCCGACAATGGGAACACCGGGGAGCTGTTTTTT
>NA|TRBJ1-2|TRBV18|NA
CASSPVKQGYGYTF
TGTGCCAGCTCACCAGTGAAACAGGGCTATGGCTACACCTTC
>NA|TRBJ1-5|TRBV5-1|NA
CASSLDGYQPQHF
TGCGCCAGCAGCTTGGACGGTTATCAGCCCCAGCATTTT
>few|TRBJ1-3|TRBV6-5|TRBD1
CASRTGASGNTIYF
TGTGCCAGCAGGACAGGGGCCTCTGGAAACACCATATATTTT
>NA|TRBJ1-6|TRBV6-6|TRBD1
CASGGQGGNSPLHF
TGTGCCAGCGGTGGACAGGGTGGGAATTCACCCCTCCACTTT
>NA|TRBJ1-4|TRBV10-3|NA
CAIGSGEKLFF
TGTGCCATCGGGTCAGGGGAAAAACTGTTTTTT
>NA|TRBJ2-5|TRBV29-1|NA
CSVTDRGGETQYF
TGCAGCGTTACCGACAGGGGAGGGGAGACCCAGTACTTC
>NA|TRBJ2-2|TRBV5-1|NA
CASSLVQGNTGELFF
TGCGCCAGCAGCTTGGTACAGGGGAACACCGGGGAGCTGTTTTTT
>NA|TRBJ2-1|TRBV4-3|TRBD1
CASSQETGVYNEQFF
TGCGCCAGCAGCCAAGAAACAGGGGTGTATAATGAGCAGTTCTTC
>once|TRBJ2-5|TRBV11-1|TRBD2
CASSLTTSGGTETQYF
TGTGCCAGCAGCTTAACCACTAGCGGGGGGACGGAGACCCAGTACTTC
>NA|TRBJ2-7|TRBV9|NA
CASSVNAGFYEQYF
TGTGCCAGCAGCGTCAACGCAGGGTTCTACGAGCAGTACTTC
>NA|TRBJ1-3|TRBV5-6|NA
CASSWSGVGNTIYF
TGTGCCAGCAGCTGGTCGGGGGTAGGAAACACCATATATTTT
>NA|TRBJ1-1|TRBV19|NA
CASNSFGGGTEAFF
TGTGCCAGTAATTCTTTCGGGGGGGGGACTGAAGCTTTCTTT
>NA|TRBJ1-1|TRBV7-2|TRBD1
CASSRQGGTEAFF
TGTGCCAGCAGCCGACAGGGGGGGACTGAAGCTTTCTTT
>NA|TRBJ2-5|TRBV14|TRBD1
CASRRSGTGSRETQYF
TGTGCCAGCAGACGCTCCGGGACAGGGAGCAGAGAGACCCAGTACTTC
>NA|TRBJ2-1|TRBV28|TRBD1
CASRAPGTGTYNEQFF
TGTGCCAGCAGAGCGCCGGGGACAGGAACCTACAATGAGCAGTTCTTC
>NA|TRBJ2-2|TRBV4-2|TRBD2
CASSQHHGGGTGELFF
TGTGCCAGCAGCCAACATCACGGGGGGGGAACCGGGGAGCTGTTTTTT
>NA|TRBJ1-2|TRBV27|TRBD1
CASSLSRGHGYTF
TGTGCCAGCAGTTTAAGTAGGGGGCATGGCTACACCTTC
>few|TRBJ2-1|TRBV10-1|NA
CASSESAGFYNEQFF
TGCGCCAGCAGTGAGTCGGCAGGGTTTTACAATGAGCAGTTCTTC
>NA|TRBJ1-2|TRBV28|NA
CATEASNYGYTF
TGTGCCACAGAGGCATCTAACTATGGCTACACCTTC